This T cell receptor (beta chain) was captured by sequencing in a study of beta chain features in type 1 diabetes. Study details: Examination of sorted cells across all samples involved over 85,000,000 cells.

This clone was counted only a few times. Its antigen is unidentified. The same CDR3 is also encoded by other DNA sequences in this sample. Notes on the study in general: Shorter TCRB CDR3s, moderately but significantly so, marked every one of the four CD4+ subsets in Type 1 diabetes patients.

A sort by CD45RO/CCR7/CD25/CD127/CD95/CD27 yielded CD4+ naive, central memory, regulatory and stem cell-like memory cells. Expressed TCRB transcripts were sequenced after all isolated RNA was converted to cDNA. Roughly 3.4 million reads were obtained on average from naive, central memory and regulatory T cell samples. Libraries were prepared by immunoSEQ multiplex PCR; TCRdb keeps only in-frame clonotypes and omits some of them. The table has some 200,000 clones, around 15% seen once. The germline V and J ends were trimmed by 7 bases and 2 bases, with 11 bases remaining between them. The CDR3 is 12 amino acids. Germline values: CDR1 SQVTM, CDR2 ANQGSEA.

Sequenced material: naive CD4+ T cells from blood. This chain joins TRBV29-1 and TRBJ2-5; TRBD2 might be the D (6 bases). This receptor was taken from a man between 25 and 39 years old with type 1 diabetes. The CDR3 DNA sequence: TGCAGCGCTGGCGGGGCACAAGAGACCCAGTACTTC. Protein sequence: CSAGGAQETQYF.